This T cell receptor (beta chain) emerged from a study of shared clonotypes between healthy human individuals. The assay was immunoSEQ multiplex PCR, and TCRdb's table has in-frame clones only and misses some. The sample yields 2 million to 2.5 million clones, approximately 96% seen once. The CDR3 extends over 13 amino acids. Unmatched junction bases numbered 4, after V lost 1 base and J lost 9 bases. The germline CDR1 and CDR2 sequences are GTSNPN and SVGIG (reference sequence). Sequencing was done on a sample of naive CD4+ T cells sorted from blood. Subset reported: CD45RA+ positively selected. The chain combines TRBV30 with TRBJ2-1, with 9 positions matching TRBD2. This sequence was found in a man aged 18 to 35 in good health. In nucleotides, the CDR3 is TGTGCCTGGAGTGCGGGCGGGAGGGGTGAGCAGTTCTTC. As protein: CAWSAGGRGEQFF.